This T cell receptor beta chain was identified in a study of cytomegalovirus exposure and HLA in healthy donors. The PCR ran on 60 Vbeta and 13 Jbeta primers. The method was immunoSEQ multiplex PCR; TCRdb's version includes in-frame clones alone and lacks a portion of them. The sample has some 130,000 clones, 83% seen once. Donors had nominal health at sampling but likely had unrecorded immune exposures. The sequence derives from a man aged 40-49 years in good health and CMV-seronegative. Source material: PBMCs.

The CDR3 coding sequence is TGTGCCAGCAGCCACGGACAGGCGGTTGGCGAGCAGTACTTC. Protein sequence: CASSHGQAVGEQYF. This chain uses TRBV14 with TRBJ2-7, with 7 bases that match TRBD1. V was clipped by 3 bases and J by 6 bases; unmatched bases: 8. CDR1 and CDR2 (germline): SGHDN, FVKESK. The CDR3 is 14 residues long.